This T cell receptor (beta chain) was identified in a study of cytomegalovirus exposure and HLA in healthy donors. Findings and caveats of the study: Trimming of TCR beta V- and J-genes showed a link, identified in a later analysis, to a missense DCLRE1C variant. Apparent HLA restriction characterized most CMV-associated TCR beta chains in a later analysis. Available immune exposure information covered CMV serostatus only.

Germline assignment: CDR1 LNHDA and CDR2 SQIVND (reference sequence). The CDR3 is 15 residues long. V shed 10 bases and J 6 bases; nucleotides not matched to a gene: 16. The study ran its PCR with 60 Vbeta and 13 Jbeta primers. This table comes from immunoSEQ multiplex PCR, and its TCRdb copy is limited to in-frame clones, with some not included. The sample yields 150,000 to 200,000 clones, around 75% seen once. A word on this clone: Its antigen is currently unknown.

The sample was PBMCs. The chain employs TRBV19 and TRBJ1-2, with TRBD1 matching over 8 bases. The receptor's source is a male donor in good health and CMV-seronegative. CDR3: CATGGQGALNNGYTF. CDR3 nucleotide sequence: TGTGCCACCGGAGGGCAGGGGGCCTTAAATAATGGCTACACCTTC. The full variable domain, completed using reference TRBV19 and TRBJ1-2, is DGGITQSPKYLFRKEGQNVTLSCEQNLNHDAMYWYRQDPGQGLRLIYYSQIVNDFQKGDIAEGYSVSREKKESFPLTVTSAQKNPTAFYLCATGGQGALNNGYTFGSGTRLTVV.